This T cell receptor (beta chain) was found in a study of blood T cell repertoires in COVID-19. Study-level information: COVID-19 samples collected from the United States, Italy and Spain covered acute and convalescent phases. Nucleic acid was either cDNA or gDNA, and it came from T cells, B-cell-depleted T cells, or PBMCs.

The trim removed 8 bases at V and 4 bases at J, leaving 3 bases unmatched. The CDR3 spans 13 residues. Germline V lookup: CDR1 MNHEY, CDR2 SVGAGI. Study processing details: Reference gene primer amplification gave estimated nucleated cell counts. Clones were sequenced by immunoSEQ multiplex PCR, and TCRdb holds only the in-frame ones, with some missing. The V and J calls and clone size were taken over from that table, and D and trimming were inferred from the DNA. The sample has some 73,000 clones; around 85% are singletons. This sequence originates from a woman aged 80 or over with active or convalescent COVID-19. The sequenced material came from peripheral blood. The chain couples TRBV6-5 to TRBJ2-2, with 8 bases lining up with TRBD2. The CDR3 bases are TGTGCCAGCGGACTAGCTAGCACCGGGGAGCTGTTTTTT. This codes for CASGLASTGELFF.